This T cell receptor (beta chain) comes out of a study of graft-versus-host responses after intestinal transplantation. Processing of graft tissue released intraepithelial and lamina propria lymphocytes. This clone was observed a handful of times. Measured with immunoSEQ multiplex PCR; TCRdb has only the in-frame clones, and not every one. The repertoire holds 20,000 or so clones, with roughly 72% as singletons. The CDR3 is 15 residues long. Per germline, CDR1 LGHNA and CDR2 YSLEER. The V segment lost 1 base and the J segment 3 bases; nucleotides outside the gene matches: 4. This TCR was sampled from a human patient who received an intestinal transplant, so some T cells may come from the graft donor. Material: ileum tissue, obtained around 20 days after intestinal transplant. This rearrangement joins TRBV4-3 to TRBJ1-2, with 8 bases lining up with TRBD1. In nucleotides, the CDR3 is TGCGCCAGCAGCCAAGGCAGGGGGCTCGACTATGGCTACACCTTC. It is translated as CASSQGRGLDYGYTF.